Shown below are 32 T cell receptor beta chains from a single sample sequenced in a study of early T cells in non-severe SARS-CoV-2 infection. TCRdb passed the 5' RACE reads through MiXCR, listing each CDR3 protein once. The sample holds fewer than 70,000 distinct CDR3 sequences, around 12% seen once. Sequencing was carried out using whole blood. These receptor sequences come from an adult who was a healthcare worker with PCR-confirmed SARS-CoV-2 infection or an uninfected control (not recorded which).

This clonotype ranks as medium-sized. This chain connects TRBV12-3 or TRBV12-4 to TRBJ1-1; D possibly corresponds to TRBD1 (6 bases). The CDR3 length is 15 residues. V dropped 7 bases and J dropped 2 bases, with 17 bases sitting between them. The CDR3 sequence: CASTPDWTANTEAFF. CDR3 DNA sequence: TGTGCCAGCACCCCAGATTGGACAGCAAACACTGAAGCTTTCTTT.

This clonotype was observed at least ten times. The chain couples TRBV12-3 or TRBV12-4 to TRBJ2-3; no definite D call. CDR3 size: 14 residues. V dropped 7 bases and J dropped 6 bases, with 17 bases sitting between them. CDR3: CASNRESSVDTQYF. The CDR3 DNA sequence: TGTGCCAGCAATCGAGAGTCAAGTGTGGATACGCAGTATTTT.

This clonotype was observed at least ten times. This rearrangement joins TRBV19 to TRBJ2-7; 7 nucleotides agree with TRBD2. The CDR3 is made up of 15 amino acids. After removal of 4 bases from V and 2 bases from J, the junction contained 8 bases not matched to a gene. Looked up from germline, CDR1 is LNHDA and CDR2 is SQIVND (reference sequence). The CDR3 reads CASSKVTGGPYEQYF. In DNA, the CDR3 is TGTGCCAGTAGTAAGGTGACGGGAGGCCCCTACGAGCAGTACTTC. Combining the CDR3 with reference TRBV19 and TRBJ2-7 gives the whole variable domain DGGITQSPKYLFRKEGQNVTLSCEQNLNHDAMYWYRQDPGQGLRLIYYSQIVNDFQKGDIAEGYSVSREKKESFPLTVTSAQKNPTAFYLCASSKVTGGPYEQYFGPGTRLTVT.

This clonotype has ten or more counts. This chain connects TRBV2 to TRBJ1-1; D gene uncertain. From germline, CDR1 is SNHLY and CDR2 FYNNEI. This CDR3 has 13 amino acids. V was trimmed by 7 bases and J by 5 bases, leaving 14 bases between them. CDR3 region: CASNQDLGTEAFF. The CDR3 DNA sequence: TGTGCCAGCAATCAGGACCTAGGGACTGAAGCTTTCTTT. The full variable domain, completed using reference TRBV2 and TRBJ1-1, is EPEVTQTPSHQVTQMGQEVILRCVPISNHLYFYWYRQILGQKVEFLVSFYNNEISEKSEIFDDQFSVERPDGSNFTLKIRSTKLEDSAMYFCASNQDLGTEAFFGQGTRLTVV.

This chain joins TRBV19 and TRBJ2-7, with 14 positions matching TRBD2. The CDR3 loop spans 15 amino acids. V was clipped by 5 bases and J by 7 bases; unmatched bases: 7. CDR1 and CDR2 (germline): LNHDA, SQIVND (reference sequence). DNA for the CDR3: TGTGCCAGTAGTTCATCGGGACTAGCGGGAGCAGAGCAGTACTTC. Protein: CASSSSGLAGAEQYF.

This clonotype appeared many times. The chain links TRBV6-6 to TRBJ2-7, with D perhaps TRBD2 (5 bases). The germline V and J ends were trimmed by 6 bases and 2 bases, with 17 bases remaining between them. Germline lookup yields CDR1 MNHNY and CDR2 SVGAGI (reference sequence). This CDR3 is 15 amino acids long. The CDR3 DNA sequence: TGTGCCAGCAGCCTACAAAGAGGGTCGGCCTACGAGCAGTACTTC. Translating gives CASSLQRGSAYEQYF.

This clonotype was counted at least ten times. The chain couples TRBV2 to TRBJ2-1, with 9 bases lining up with TRBD1. The germline V gene encodes CDR1 SNHLY and CDR2 FYNNEI. V was pared by 4 bases and J by 7 bases, with 8 bases of the junction left unmatched. This CDR3 spans 15 amino acids. CDR3 DNA sequence: TGTGCCAGCAGTGCATTGACAGGGGGTGGAAATGAGCAGTTCTTC. Its translation is CASSALTGGGNEQFF.

There are many counts of this clonotype. V usage is TRBV7-2 and J usage is TRBJ2-3; TRBD2 aligns across 8 bases. The ends lost 1 base at V and 4 bases at J; junction bases unmatched: 4. Germline CDR1 and CDR2: SGHTA and FQGNSA. The CDR3 extends over 15 amino acids. Here the CDR3 reads CASSLDGGASDTQYF. The CDR3 DNA reads as TGTGCCAGCAGCTTAGACGGGGGGGCCTCAGATACGCAGTATTTT.

This clonotype has at least ten counts. The V and J genes are TRBV5-1 and TRBJ1-4; 8 nucleotides agree with TRBD1. The CDR3 is made up of 13 amino acids. Unmatched junction bases numbered 10, after V lost 7 bases and J lost 11 bases. Per germline, CDR1 SGHRS and CDR2 YFSETQ. CDR3: CASGEPGQDKLFF. The CDR3 DNA reads TGCGCCAGCGGGGAACCGGGACAGGACAAACTGTTTTTT. Full variable domain (outside the CDR3, taken from reference TRBV5-1 and TRBJ1-4): KAGVTQTPRYLIKTRGQQVTLSCSPISGHRSVSWYQQTPGQGLQFLFEYFSETQRNKGNFPGRFSGRQFSNSRSEMNVSTLELGDSALYLCASGEPGQDKLFFGSGTQLSVL.

The CDR3 DNA follows: TGTGCCAGCAGCTCCCCCCTGGCTAGCGGGGGAGAGCAGTTCTTC. Translating gives CASSSPLASGGEQFF. The chain employs TRBV5-6 and TRBJ2-1, with TRBD2 matching over 10 bases. The V gene's germline CDR1 is SGHDT and CDR2 YYEEEE. This CDR3 is built from 15 residues. V lost 3 bases to trimming and J lost 10 bases; unmatched junction nucleotides: 10.

This clonotype was found many times. V usage is TRBV7-9 and J usage is TRBJ2-3, with 10 bases lining up with TRBD2. Germline values: CDR1 SEHNR, CDR2 FQNEAQ (reference sequence). The CDR3 extends over 18 amino acids. The V and J ends lost 2 bases and 3 bases, in that order; junction bases with no gene match: 11. CDR3 DNA sequence: TGTGCCAGCAGCTTACTTAGCGGGAGGTCCCTGTGGACAGATACGCAGTATTTT. Translated: CASSLLSGRSLWTDTQYF.

Many counts were recorded for this clonotype. The CDR3, as DNA: TGTGCCAGCTCACAACAGGGGGCTGATTCACCCCTCCACTTT. Protein product: CASSQQGADSPLHF. The V gene is TRBV18, the J gene TRBJ1-6, with 9 bases aligning to TRBD1. Per the germline V gene, CDR1 is KGHSH and CDR2 is LQKENI. The CDR3 runs 14 residues. After removal of 4 bases from V and 8 bases from J, the junction contained 3 bases not matched to a gene.

The J gene is TRBJ1-6, the V gene TRBV11-2; no clear D. Germline V gene data show CDR1 as SGHAT and CDR2 as FQNNGV. The CDR3 has 16 amino acids. V was pared by 2 bases and J by 0 bases, with 8 bases between. CDR3: CASSLRTSSYNSPLHF. Here the CDR3 DNA reads TGTGCCAGCAGCTTAAGGACGAGCTCCTATAATTCACCCCTCCACTTT.

This clonotype was recorded at least ten times. The chain is built from TRBV29-1 and TRBJ2-1, with 7 bases fitting TRBD2. The germline V gene has CDR1 SQVTM and CDR2 ANQGSEA. J gave up 10 bases and V 5 bases, and 8 bases lay outside the gene matches. This CDR3 comprises 12 residues. The CDR3 nucleotides are TGCAGCGTTCACCCTCCTAGCGGAGAGCAGTTCTTC. As protein: CSVHPPSGEQFF.

This clonotype occurred many times. V is TRBV9 and J is TRBJ1-1, with D possibly matching TRBD1 (6 bases). Germline V gives CDR1 SGDLS, CDR2 YYNGEE. V lost 6 bases and J 2 bases, leaving 11 bases between the germline ends. The CDR3 runs 13 residues. CDR3 protein: CASTGQPNTEAFF. CDR3 in DNA: TGTGCCAGCACCGGACAGCCTAACACTGAAGCTTTCTTT.

This clonotype was counted at least ten times. This rearrangement joins TRBV20-1 to TRBJ1-5; D gene unclear. In germline, CDR1 is DFQATT, CDR2 SNEGSKA (reference sequence). The CDR3 spans 12 residues. V was shortened by 6 bases and J by 8 bases, with 14 bases between the two germline ends. As DNA, the CDR3 is TGCAGTGCGGGCCTTGAGGGAGAGCCCCAGCATTTT. Its protein is CSAGLEGEPQHF.

To note about this clonotype: Relative to the germline gene, one junction end is altered; a read error may explain this. The genes are TRBV12-3 or TRBV12-4 and TRBJ2-1; 7 bases fit TRBD1. This CDR3 region has 14 residues. CDR3 in DNA: TGTGCCAGCACCGGGGACAGCTCCTGCAATGAGCAGTTCTTC. Amino acid sequence: CASTGDSSCNEQFF.

The sample holds a few counts of this clonotype. This chain connects TRBV28 to TRBJ2-7; D call uncertain. Germline loops: CDR1 MDHEN, CDR2 SYDVKM. V dropped 5 bases and J dropped 6 bases, with 11 bases sitting between them. This CDR3 has 12 residues. This chain's CDR3 is CASSRPAPEQYF. In DNA form, the CDR3 reads TGTGCCAGCAGTAGACCGGCCCCCGAGCAGTACTTC.

The rearrangement links TRBV9 to TRBJ2-6; no clear D gene. CDR3 length: 13 residues. Deletions cut 0 bases from V and 6 bases from J, with 4 bases between. The germline CDR1 and CDR2 sequences are SGDLS and YYNGEE. The CDR3 spells CASSVVEANVLTF. The CDR3 region has the DNA TGTGCCAGCAGCGTAGTCGAGGCCAACGTCCTGACTTTC.

This clonotype was seen a handful of times. The gene calls are TRBV12-3 or TRBV12-4 and TRBJ2-2; 9 bases are a match to TRBD2. CDR3 length equals 16 residues. V dropped 7 bases and J dropped 5; count of bases not matched to a gene: 11. For the CDR3, the DNA is TGTGCCAGCACCTCCCGTCGACTAGCGGCGACCGGGGAGCTGTTTTTT. Translating it yields CASTSRRLAATGELFF.

The sample holds many counts of this clonotype. The gene calls are TRBV12-3 or TRBV12-4 and TRBJ1-1, with D perhaps matching TRBD1 (5 bases). The CDR3 is made up of 15 amino acids. The V gene lost 5 bases and the J gene lost 5 bases, with 18 bases spanning the gap. CDR3: CASSPRQLPPTEAFF. The CDR3 DNA sequence: TGTGCCAGCAGTCCCAGACAGTTACCGCCGACTGAAGCTTTCTTT.

This sequence joins TRBV12-3 or TRBV12-4 and TRBJ2-1, with 10 bases fitting TRBD2. V dropped 0 bases and J dropped 13; count of bases not matched to a gene: 6. There are 14 residues in the CDR3. The CDR3 DNA reads TGTGCCAGCAGTTTAGCGCGTACTAGCGGGAACCAGTTCTTC. Translation: CASSLARTSGNQFF.

This clonotype was counted between two and nine times. The V and J genes are TRBV19 and TRBJ1-6, with D hard to call. The germline V gene encodes CDR1 LNHDA and CDR2 SQIVND (reference sequence). V gave up 3 bases and J gave up 14 bases, with 17 bases separating them. The CDR3 has 14 amino acids. CDR3 sequence (DNA): TGTGCCAGTAGTATCAGCGGGATTCCAGGCGCCCTCCACTTT. Its translation is CASSISGIPGALHF.

The chain has TRBV5-4 and TRBJ2-1; 12 bases map to TRBD2. CDR1 and CDR2 (germline): SGHNT, YYREEE (reference sequence). V lost 5 bases to trimming and J lost 7 bases; unmatched junction nucleotides: 7. This CDR3 has 15 amino acids. This CDR3 is CASSYRTSGANEQFF. The CDR3 nucleotides are TGTGCCAGCAGTTATAGGACTAGCGGGGCGAATGAGCAGTTCTTC.

This clonotype was observed a handful of times. V usage is TRBV6-5 and J usage is TRBJ2-3, with 8 positions matching TRBD1. Trimming took 0 bases from V and 2 from J; bases not matched to a gene: 4. Germline CDR1 reads MNHEY; CDR2 reads SVGAGI. The CDR3 covers 16 residues. The CDR3 DNA is TGTGCCAGCAGTTACTCACCAGGGGGCTACACAGATACGCAGTATTTT. Its translation: CASSYSPGGYTDTQYF.

Points on this clonotype: This sequence may be a read error, since a much larger clone differs from it by one base. The rearrangement joins TRBV20-1 to TRBJ1-2; D may be TRBD1 (5 bases). The CDR3 has 16 amino acids. In germline, CDR1 is DFQATT, CDR2 SNEGSKA (reference sequence). V gave up 2 bases and J gave up 0 bases, with 16 bases separating them. Here the CDR3 DNA reads TGCAGTGCTAGACCTCCGGGGGGGTCAGCTAACTATGGCTACACCTTC. Translating gives CSARPPGGSANYGYTF.

This clonotype was counted a few times. This rearrangement joins TRBV21-1 to TRBJ2-3; whether TRBD1, the table's D call, matches the DNA was not checked. TRBV21-1 is designated a pseudogene. This CDR3 is 15 amino acids long. CDR3 loop: CASSREDSSTDTQYF. As DNA, the CDR3 is TGTGCCAGCAGCAGAGAAGACAGTAGCACAGATACGCAGTATTTT.

This clonotype was seen ten or more times. CDR3 protein: CASSYTTGLAGGNEQFF. CDR3 bases: TGTGCCAGCAGTTACACCACGGGACTAGCGGGGGGGAATGAGCAGTTCTTC. The rearrangement uses TRBV6-2 or TRBV6-3 and TRBJ2-1; 16 bases align to TRBD2. This CDR3 contains 17 residues. CDR1 and CDR2 (germline): MNHEY, SVGEGT. The V and J ends lost 2 bases and 7 bases, in that order; junction bases with no gene match: 5.

This clonotype was counted many times. CDR3 nucleotides: TGTGCCACCACAGACAGGGCCTCTAGCTCCTACAATGAGCAGTTCTTC. It is translated as CATTDRASSSYNEQFF. This rearrangement joins TRBV24-1 to TRBJ2-1; TRBD1 matches 7 bases. CDR1 and CDR2 (germline): KGHDR, SFDVKD. The V gene end was trimmed by 8 bases and the J gene end by 0 bases; junction bases not matched to a gene: 9. This CDR3 spans 16 amino acids.

Ten or more counts support this clonotype. The chain is built from TRBV4-1 and TRBJ2-7, with 9 nucleotides matching TRBD2. This CDR3 is 15 amino acids long. The J segment lost 4 bases and the V segment lost 7 bases, leaving 11 bases of the junction unmatched. Germline assignment: CDR1 MGHRA and CDR2 YSYEKL. This chain's CDR3 is CASTERAGGLYEQYF. In nucleotides, the CDR3 is TGCGCCAGCACCGAAAGGGCGGGAGGGCTGTACGAGCAGTACTTC.

This clonotype was detected only a few times. The V call is TRBV10-3, the J call TRBJ1-4, with TRBD1 matching 7 bases. V lost 6 bases, J lost 3 bases, and 4 bases stayed unmatched. Germline V lookup: CDR1 ENHRY, CDR2 SYGVKD. The CDR3 extends over 14 amino acids. The CDR3 DNA sequence: TGTGCCATCAGACCCGGGACAGCTAATGAAAAACTGTTTTTT. Its protein product is CAIRPGTANEKLFF.

This clonotype was observed many times. This chain joins TRBV10-3 and TRBJ1-5; 7 positions match TRBD1. Germline V gives CDR1 ENHRY, CDR2 SYGVKD. The length of the CDR3 is 16 residues. With 4 bases clipped from V and 0 bases from J, the junction kept 6 bases outside the gene matches. The CDR3 reads CAISVHGTASNQPQHF. The DNA for the CDR3 is TGTGCCATCAGTGTACACGGGACAGCTAGCAATCAGCCCCAGCATTTT.